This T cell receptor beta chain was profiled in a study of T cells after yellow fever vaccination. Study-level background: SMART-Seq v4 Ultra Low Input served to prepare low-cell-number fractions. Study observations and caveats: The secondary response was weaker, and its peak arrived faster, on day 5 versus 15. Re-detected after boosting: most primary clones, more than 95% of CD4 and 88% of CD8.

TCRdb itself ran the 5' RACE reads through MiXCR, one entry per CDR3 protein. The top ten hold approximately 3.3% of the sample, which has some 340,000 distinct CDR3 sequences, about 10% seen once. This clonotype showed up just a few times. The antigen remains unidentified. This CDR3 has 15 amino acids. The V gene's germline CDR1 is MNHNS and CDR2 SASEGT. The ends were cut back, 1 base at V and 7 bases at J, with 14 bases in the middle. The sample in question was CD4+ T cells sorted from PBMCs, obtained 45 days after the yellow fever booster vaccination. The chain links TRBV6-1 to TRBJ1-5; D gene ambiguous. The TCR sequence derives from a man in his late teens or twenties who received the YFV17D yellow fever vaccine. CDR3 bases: TGTGCCAGCAGTGAAGACGGCAGGCGAGGGCAGCCCCAGCATTTT. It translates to CASSEDGRRGQPQHF.